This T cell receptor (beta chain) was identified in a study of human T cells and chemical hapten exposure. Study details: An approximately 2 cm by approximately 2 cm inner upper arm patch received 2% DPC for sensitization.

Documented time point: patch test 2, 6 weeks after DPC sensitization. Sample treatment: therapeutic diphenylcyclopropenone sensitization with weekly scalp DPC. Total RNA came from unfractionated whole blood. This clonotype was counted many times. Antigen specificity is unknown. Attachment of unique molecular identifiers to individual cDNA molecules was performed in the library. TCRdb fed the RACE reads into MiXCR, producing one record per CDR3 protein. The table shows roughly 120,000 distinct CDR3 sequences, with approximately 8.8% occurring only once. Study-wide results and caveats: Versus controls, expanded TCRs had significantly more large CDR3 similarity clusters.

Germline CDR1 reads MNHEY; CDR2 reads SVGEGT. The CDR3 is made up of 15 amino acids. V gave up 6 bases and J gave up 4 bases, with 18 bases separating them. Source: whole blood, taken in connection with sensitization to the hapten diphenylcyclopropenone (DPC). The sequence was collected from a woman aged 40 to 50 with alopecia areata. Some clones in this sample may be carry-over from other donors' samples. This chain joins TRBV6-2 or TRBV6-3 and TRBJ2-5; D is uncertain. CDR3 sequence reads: CASSPLEMGRETQYF. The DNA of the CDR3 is TGTGCCAGCAGCCCCCTAGAGATGGGCCGAGAGACCCAGTACTTC.